These 17 T cell receptor beta chains were sequenced from one sample in a study of shared clonotypes between healthy human individuals. The method was immunoSEQ multiplex PCR; TCRdb's version includes in-frame clones alone and lacks a portion of them. In the table there are about 600,000 clones, less than 97% of which are singletons. CD45RO-negative cells were positively selected for CCR7, leaving out terminally differentiated effector memory CD45RA+ cells. Sequenced: naive CD8+ T cells sorted from blood. The receptors here all came from a woman younger than 45 in good health.

J is TRBJ2-5 and V is TRBV6-1, with 8 bases identical to TRBD2. The trim removed 6 bases at V and 1 base at J, leaving 7 bases unmatched. Germline CDR1 MNHNS, CDR2 SASEGT. The CDR3 consists of 15 residues. This CDR3 reads CASRRVLAVQETQYF. In DNA, the CDR3 is TGTGCCAGCAGGAGGGTACTAGCGGTCCAAGAGACCCAGTACTTC.

CDR3 DNA sequence: TGTGCCAGTAGTCCGTCGAACACTGAAGCTTTCTTT. Amino acids: CASSPSNTEAFF. The chain carries TRBV19 and TRBJ1-1; D unclear. V lost 5 bases and J 1 base, leaving 5 bases between the germline ends. The CDR3 spans 12 residues. The germline V gene has CDR1 LNHDA and CDR2 SQIVND (reference sequence).

About this clone itself: Additional DNA sequences in this sample encode the identical CDR3. This chain uses TRBV10-2 with TRBJ2-5; no firm D call. Trimming pared 3 bases from V and 5 bases from J, leaving 4 bases between. Germline CDR1 reads WSHSY; CDR2 reads SAAADI. The CDR3 runs 11 residues. Here the CDR3 DNA reads TGCGCCAGCAGTGAAGGGGAGACCCAGTACTTC. Protein product: CASSEGETQYF.

This rearrangement joins TRBV27 to TRBJ2-7; tentatively, D is TRBD2 (6 bases). Germline V gene sequence: CDR1 MNHEY, CDR2 SMNVEV (reference sequence). V shed 2 bases and J shed 0 bases, with 14 bases lying between them. CDR3 length: 16 amino acids. The chain's CDR3 is CASSLRLEYNSYEQYF. The CDR3, as DNA: TGTGCCAGCAGTTTACGACTAGAGTATAACTCCTACGAGCAGTACTTC.

The J gene is TRBJ2-7, the V gene TRBV27; D gene ambiguous. V lost 5 bases and J lost 3, with 14 bases in between. The germline V gene encodes CDR1 MNHEY and CDR2 SMNVEV (reference sequence). The CDR3 spans 14 residues. This CDR3 is CASSLNSVGYEQYF. Here the CDR3 DNA reads TGTGCCAGCAGTCTAAACAGTGTTGGCTACGAGCAGTACTTC.

V is TRBV7-6 and J is TRBJ1-1; a possible D gene is TRBD1 (5 bases). Germline CDR1 is SGHVS and CDR2 is FNYEAQ. Deletions cut 5 bases from V and 1 base from J, with 14 bases between. The CDR3 contains 15 residues. CDR3 nucleotides: TGTGCCAGCAGCCCCGGAGGCGGGGGGAACACTGAAGCTTTCTTT. Protein product: CASSPGGGGNTEAFF.

The chain is built from TRBV6-5 and TRBJ2-1, with D uncertain. Trimming cost V 6 bases and J 8 bases, with 14 bases left between them. Germline CDR1 MNHEY, CDR2 SVGAGI. The CDR3 covers 13 residues. The CDR3 DNA follows: TGTGCCAGCAGCTATGACGGTACGGATGAGCAGTTCTTC. It translates to CASSYDGTDEQFF.

The V call is TRBV7-6, the J call TRBJ2-7, with D possibly matching TRBD2 (6 bases). Germline CDR1 is SGHVS and CDR2 is FNYEAQ. V was clipped by 5 bases and J by 3 bases, with 20 bases between them. This CDR3 comprises 16 residues. The CDR3 DNA sequence: TGTGCCAGCAGCGCTCGTCTGCGGGATGCGGACTACGAGCAGTACTTC. Amino acids: CASSARLRDADYEQYF. The entire variable domain, with the rest obtained from reference TRBV7-6 and TRBJ2-7, is as follows: GAGVSQSPRYKVTKRGQDVALRCDPISGHVSLYWYRQALGQGPEFLTYFNYEAQQDKSGLPNDRFSAERPEGSISTLTIQRTEQRDSAMYRCASSARLRDADYEQYFGPGTRLTVT.

CDR3 loop: CASSSGQVNEQFF. The DNA of the CDR3 is TGTGCCAGCAGCTCGGGACAGGTGAATGAGCAGTTCTTC. The rearrangement joins TRBV7-6 to TRBJ2-1, with TRBD1 identical over 8 bases. The CDR3 spans 13 residues. The germline gives CDR1 SGHVS, CDR2 FNYEAQ. After removal of 4 bases from V and 7 bases from J, the junction contained 3 bases not matched to a gene.

Of note for this clone: Distinct nucleotide sequences in the sample also encode this CDR3. The chain uses TRBV27 and TRBJ2-1, with unresolved D. Looked up from germline, CDR1 is MNHEY and CDR2 is SMNVEV (reference sequence). V lost 5 bases and J lost 2, with 7 bases in between. This CDR3 is built from 13 residues. The CDR3 is CASSLSTYNEQFF. The CDR3 nucleotides read TGTGCCAGCAGTCTCAGCACCTACAATGAGCAGTTCTTC.

The V and J genes are TRBV11-2 and TRBJ2-5; 8 bases align to TRBD1. CDR1 is SGHAT, CDR2 FQNNGV, per germline. Germline trimming cut 4 bases from V and 2 bases from J; bases unmatched to any gene: 9. The CDR3 totals 16 residues. The CDR3 nucleotides are TGTGCCAGCAGCTCTAGGTTGGACAGGGCTCAAGAGACCCAGTACTTC. It yields the protein CASSSRLDRAQETQYF. The full variable domain, completed using reference TRBV11-2 and TRBJ2-5, is EAGVAQSPRYKIIEKRQSVAFWCNPISGHATLYWYQQILGQGPKLLIQFQNNGVVDDSQLPKDRFSAERLKGVDSTLKIQPAKLEDSAVYLCASSSRLDRAQETQYFGPGTRLLVL.

This clone was detected once. The chain is built from TRBV15 and TRBJ2-1; 11 bases agree with TRBD2. Per the germline V gene, CDR1 is LNHNV and CDR2 is YYDKDF (reference sequence). The CDR3 spans 18 residues. V trimming: 0 bases; J trimming: 3 bases; junction bases outside the gene matches: 7. Written as DNA, the CDR3 is TGTGCCACCAGCAGAGATCGGGGGACTAGCGGCTACTACAATGAGCAGTTCTTC. Amino acids: CATSRDRGTSGYYNEQFF.

The gene calls are TRBV7-9 and TRBJ1-4; the D gene is possibly TRBD1 (5 bases). V lost 1 base, J lost 8 bases, and 11 bases lay in between. The CDR3 is made up of 14 amino acids. Germline V gene sequence: CDR1 SEHNR, CDR2 FQNEAQ (reference sequence). The CDR3 nucleotides read TGTGCCAGCAGCTTAGTAGGAAACAGGGAAAAACTGTTTTTT. This codes for CASSLVGNREKLFF.

V is TRBV5-6 and J is TRBJ2-3, with 10 positions matching TRBD2. Germline-derived CDR1 and CDR2 are SGHDT and YYEEEE. The CDR3 has 16 residues. Unmatched junction bases numbered 4, after V lost 0 bases and J lost 3 bases. The DNA of the CDR3 is TGTGCCAGCAGCTTGGCGCTAGCGGGAGTGACAGATACGCAGTATTTT. Translating it yields CASSLALAGVTDTQYF.

The chain combines TRBV5-5 with TRBJ1-1; D remains ambiguous. V was shortened by 2 bases and J by 5 bases, with 10 bases between the two germline ends. The V gene's germline CDR1 is SGHKS and CDR2 YYEKEE (reference sequence). This CDR3 region has 13 residues. CDR3 loop: CASSFYDGTEAFF. The CDR3 DNA follows: TGTGCCAGCAGCTTTTACGACGGGACTGAAGCTTTCTTT.

The CDR3 coding sequence is TGTGCCAGCAGTCGACTAGCAGGGGTGGCCTACGAGCAGTACTTC. Its protein product is CASSRLAGVAYEQYF. V is TRBV28 and J is TRBJ2-7, with a weak D call TRBD2 (7 bases). CDR3 length: 15 residues. Germline V gene lookup returns CDR1 MDHEN and CDR2 SYDVKM. V was cut by 5 bases and J by 2 bases, with 16 bases left in between.

The gene calls are TRBV7-6 and TRBJ2-1; 13 nucleotides match TRBD2. The junction had 8 bases not matched to a gene; V was cut back by 5 bases and J by 7 bases. Germline loops: CDR1 SGHVS, CDR2 FNYEAQ. This CDR3 region has 16 residues. CDR3 amino acids: CASSQLLAGGNNEQFF. In DNA, the CDR3 is TGTGCCAGCAGCCAGTTACTAGCGGGAGGGAATAATGAGCAGTTCTTC.